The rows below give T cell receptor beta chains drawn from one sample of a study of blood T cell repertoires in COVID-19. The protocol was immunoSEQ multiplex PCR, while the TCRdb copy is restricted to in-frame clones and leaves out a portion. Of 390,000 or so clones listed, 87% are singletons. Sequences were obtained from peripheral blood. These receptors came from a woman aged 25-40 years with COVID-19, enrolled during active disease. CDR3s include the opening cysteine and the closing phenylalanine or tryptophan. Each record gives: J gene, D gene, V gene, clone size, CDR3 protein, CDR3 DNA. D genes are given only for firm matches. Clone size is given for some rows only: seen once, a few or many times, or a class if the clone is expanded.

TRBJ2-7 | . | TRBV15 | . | CATSSSGSEQYF | TGTGCCACCAGCAGCTCAGGGTCCGAGCAGTACTTC
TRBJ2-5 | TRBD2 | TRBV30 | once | CAWGPSGLAGPRRETQYF | TGTGCCTGGGGTCCCTCTGGACTAGCGGGACCCAGACGGGAGACCCAGTACTTC
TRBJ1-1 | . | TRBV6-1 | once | CASSENQGGTEAFF | TGTGCCAGCAGTGAGAACCAGGGAGGTACTGAAGCTTTCTTT
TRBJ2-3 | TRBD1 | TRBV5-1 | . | CASSSGQGPDTQYF | TGCGCCAGCAGCTCCGGACAGGGCCCAGATACGCAGTATTTT
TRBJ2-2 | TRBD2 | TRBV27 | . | CASSFGLALPNTGELFF | TGTGCCAGCAGTTTTGGACTAGCGTTACCCAACACCGGGGAGCTGTTTTTT
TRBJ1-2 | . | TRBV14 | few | CASSQEARSYGYTF | TGTGCCAGCAGCCAAGAAGCCCGGAGCTATGGCTACACCTTC
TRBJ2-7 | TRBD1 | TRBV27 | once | CASSLQGILDEQYF | TGTGCCAGCAGCCTACAGGGGATTCTGGACGAGCAGTACTTC
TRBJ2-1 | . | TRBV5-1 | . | CASSLSLGSYNAREQFF | TGCGCCAGCAGCTTGAGCCTGGGCTCCTACAATGCACGGGAGCAGTTCTTC
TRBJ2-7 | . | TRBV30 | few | CAWSAAGTQQYF | TGTGCCTGGAGTGCTGCCGGGACACAGCAGTACTTC
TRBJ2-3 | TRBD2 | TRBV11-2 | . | CASSLVTGRAADTQYF | TGTGCCAGCAGCTTAGTCACCGGGAGGGCCGCAGATACGCAGTATTTT